The following is a TCR beta chain sequence with its context. Under the authors' procedure: Estimated nucleated cell counts came from reference gene primer amplification. TCRdb's copy holds only in-frame clones and misses some; the assay was immunoSEQ multiplex PCR. From that table come the V and J calls and clone size; the DNA was used to work out D and trimming. The table includes hundreds of thousands of clones, approximately 80% detected once. These data originate in a study of blood T cell repertoires in COVID-19. On the study more broadly: Both acute and convalescent COVID-19 samples were obtained from the United States, Italy and Spain.

This TCR was recovered from a woman aged 45 to 65 with active or convalescent COVID-19. The sample consisted of peripheral blood.

CDR3 sequence: CASSSPTARGLHPTQYF. The CDR3 bases are TGTGCCAGTAGCTCCCCTACTGCGCGGGGACTTCACCCCACGCAGTATTTT. This chain connects TRBV19 to TRBJ2-3, with a weak D call TRBD2 (6 bases). V dropped 6 bases and J dropped 9 bases, with 28 bases sitting between them. The V gene's germline CDR1 is LNHDA and CDR2 SQIVND (reference sequence). The length of the CDR3 is 17 residues. Full variable domain (remainder filled in from reference TRBV19 and TRBJ2-3): DGGITQSPKYLFRKEGQNVTLSCEQNLNHDAMYWYRQDPGQGLRLIYYSQIVNDFQKGDIAEGYSVSREKKESFPLTVTSAQKNPTAFYLCASSSPTARGLHPTQYFGPGTRLTVL.